A selection of T cell receptor beta chains follows, all from one sample in a study of PD-1 blockade in classical Hodgkin lymphoma. The method was immunoSEQ multiplex PCR; TCRdb's version includes in-frame clones alone and lacks a portion of them. This sample has about 39,000 clones, with 70% to 80% found just once. The sequencing here drew on peripheral blood mononuclear cells (PBMCs), taken before the fourth cycle of nivolumab. These receptors were obtained from a human donor with classical Hodgkin lymphoma. The CDR3 runs from the conserved cysteine through the conserved F or W. D genes are given only for firm matches. Size is omitted from some rows. Given values are once, few, many or a class for expanded clones.

v_call,j_call,d_call,clone_size,cdr3_nt,cdr3_aa
TRBV11-2,TRBJ2-7,NA,NA,TGTGCCAGCAGCCCCCGCGCCGACGGATACGAGCAGTACTTC,CASSPRADGYEQYF
TRBV28,TRBJ2-3,TRBD2,NA,TGTGCCAGCAGTTTGCTAGCGGGGGGGACAGATACGCAGTATTTT,CASSLLAGGTDTQYF
TRBV6-1,TRBJ2-1,NA,few,TGTGCCAGCAGTGAAGCCCGTTCGCATGAGCAGTTCTTC,CASSEARSHEQFF
TRBV7-2,TRBJ1-5,NA,NA,TGTGCCAGCAGCCTACAGGGTGCCAATCAGCCCCAGCATTTT,CASSLQGANQPQHF
TRBV19,TRBJ1-1,TRBD1,NA,TGTGCCAGTAGAAAGGGACAGGGGAACACTGAAGCTTTCTTT,CASRKGQGNTEAFF
TRBV5-4,TRBJ2-5,TRBD1,NA,TGTGCCAGCAGCCGCGGGACAGGAGATATCGGGACCCAGTACTTC,CASSRGTGDIGTQYF
TRBV10-2,TRBJ2-7,NA,NA,TGCGCCAGCAGTGAAGGGAATAACTACGAGCAGTACTTC,CASSEGNNYEQYF
TRBV27,TRBJ2-7,NA,NA,TGTGCCAGCAGTTTTAGGGCAGCCGTGGGCTACGAGCAGTACTTC,CASSFRAAVGYEQYF
TRBV4-3,TRBJ1-6,TRBD1,NA,TGCGCCAGCAGCCTCGCGACAGGGAGTAATTCACCCCTCCACTTT,CASSLATGSNSPLHF
TRBV2,TRBJ1-1,NA,few,TGTGCCAGCAGGGACCGGACAGAGAACGAAGCTTTCTTT,CASRDRTENEAFF
TRBV7-8,TRBJ1-1,TRBD1,NA,TGTGCCAGCAGCCTGACAGGGGGGAACACTGAAGCTTTCTTT,CASSLTGGNTEAFF
TRBV2,TRBJ2-5,NA,NA,TGTGCCAGCAGTGTTATAGGGAGGGAGACCCAGTACTTC,CASSVIGRETQYF
TRBV5-1,TRBJ2-1,NA,few,TGCGCCAGCAGCTTGGTGACAGATAATGAGCAGTTCTTC,CASSLVTDNEQFF
TRBV7-2,TRBJ1-2,NA,NA,TGTGCCAGCAGCTTATTTCCCCCGAGGGGGGACTATGGCTACACCTTC,CASSLFPPRGDYGYTF
TRBV18,TRBJ2-5,TRBD1,few,TGTGCCAGCTCAAGCCGGGACAGGGTTTGGGAGACCCAGTACTTC,CASSSRDRVWETQYF
TRBV18,TRBJ1-1,NA,NA,TGTGCCAGCTCACCACATTCAGAGATGAACACTGAAGCTTTCTTT,CASSPHSEMNTEAFF
TRBV5-1,TRBJ2-5,TRBD2,NA,TGCGCCAGCAGCCCGAGGGAGCGGGGGGGGTCGGAGACCCAGTACTTC,CASSPRERGGSETQYF
TRBV6-5,TRBJ2-3,NA,NA,TGTGCCAGCCAACAACGGGATACGCAGTATTTT,CASQQRDTQYF
TRBV5-8,TRBJ2-7,TRBD1,NA,TGTGCCAGCAGCTGGAGTTGGGACAGGGACTTCTACGAGCAGTACTTC,CASSWSWDRDFYEQYF
TRBV9,TRBJ2-2,TRBD2,NA,TGTGCCAGCAGCGTAGAGGGACTAGCAACCGGGGAGCTGTTTTTT,CASSVEGLATGELFF
TRBV29-1,TRBJ1-1,TRBD1,NA,TGCAGCGTGCCCCGCGGGGGATTACAGGGGGAAGCTTTCTTT,CSVPRGGLQGEAFF
TRBV28,TRBJ1-6,NA,few,TGTGCCAGCAGTTTATCGGGCGACCTCCACTTT,CASSLSGDLHF
TRBV10-3,TRBJ1-2,TRBD1,once,TGTGCCATCAGACGACAGGGGGCTAGCTATGGCTACACCTTC,CAIRRQGASYGYTF
TRBV9,TRBJ2-2,NA,NA,TGTGCCAGCAGCGTAGGGGGGACCTACACCGGGGAGCTGTTTTTT,CASSVGGTYTGELFF
TRBV5-4,TRBJ1-1,TRBD1,NA,TGTGCCAGCAGCTGGGACAGCGCGCAGGCTTTCTTT,CASSWDSAQAFF
TRBV5-4,TRBJ2-2,TRBD2,few,TGTGCCAGCAGCTTGGGGCTAGCGGGGGGCCACACCGGGGAGCTGTTTTTT,CASSLGLAGGHTGELFF
TRBV13,TRBJ1-1,NA,once,TGTGCCAGCAGCTTCTCTACCAGGGACGGGAACACTGAAGCTTTCTTT,CASSFSTRDGNTEAFF
TRBV7-8,TRBJ2-1,TRBD1,NA,TGTGCCAGCAGCAACCTGGACAGGGGGACCTACAATGAGCAGTTCTTC,CASSNLDRGTYNEQFF
TRBV6-1,TRBJ2-1,TRBD2,NA,TGTGCCACTTGGACTAGCGGGCGCCCGCAGTTCTTC,CATWTSGRPQFF
TRBV10-3,TRBJ1-2,NA,NA,TGTGCCATCCTCGAGGGCAGGGGATATGGCTACACCTTC,CAILEGRGYGYTF
TRBV9,TRBJ2-7,TRBD1,NA,TGTGCCAGCAGCGTAGGGGCAGGGGGCTCCTACGAGCAGTACTTC,CASSVGAGGSYEQYF
TRBV5-1,TRBJ1-2,NA,NA,TGCGCCAGCAGCCCACAGGGTTACGGCTACACCTTC,CASSPQGYGYTF
TRBV7-2,TRBJ2-7,NA,NA,TGTGCCAGCAGCTTAAGATGGGCCTACGAGCAGTACTTC,CASSLRWAYEQYF
TRBV9,TRBJ2-3,TRBD2,NA,TGTGCCAGCAGCGTAGTGGCGGGGGGCACTACGCAGTATTTT,CASSVVAGGTTQYF
TRBV7-2,TRBJ1-1,NA,NA,TGTGCCAGCAGCTTAGCCGCATTGAACACTGAAGCTTTCTTT,CASSLAALNTEAFF
TRBV19,TRBJ2-7,NA,NA,TGTGCCTCAGCGGACATAGTATACGAGCAGTACTTC,CASADIVYEQYF
TRBV18,TRBJ2-7,NA,NA,TGTGCCAGCTCCCCGGGTCCTTCTAGGGAGCAGTACTTC,CASSPGPSREQYF
TRBV5-4,TRBJ2-1,TRBD2,NA,TGTGCCAGCAGCTTGTCGCTAGCGGGGTGGAATGAGCAGTTCTTC,CASSLSLAGWNEQFF
TRBV15,TRBJ1-3,NA,NA,TGTGCCACCACCCCAGGGTCTGGAAACACCATATATTTT,CATTPGSGNTIYF
TRBV5-1,TRBJ1-1,NA,NA,TGCGCCAGCAGCTCGTCGGGGTTGTACACTGAAGCTTTCTTT,CASSSSGLYTEAFF